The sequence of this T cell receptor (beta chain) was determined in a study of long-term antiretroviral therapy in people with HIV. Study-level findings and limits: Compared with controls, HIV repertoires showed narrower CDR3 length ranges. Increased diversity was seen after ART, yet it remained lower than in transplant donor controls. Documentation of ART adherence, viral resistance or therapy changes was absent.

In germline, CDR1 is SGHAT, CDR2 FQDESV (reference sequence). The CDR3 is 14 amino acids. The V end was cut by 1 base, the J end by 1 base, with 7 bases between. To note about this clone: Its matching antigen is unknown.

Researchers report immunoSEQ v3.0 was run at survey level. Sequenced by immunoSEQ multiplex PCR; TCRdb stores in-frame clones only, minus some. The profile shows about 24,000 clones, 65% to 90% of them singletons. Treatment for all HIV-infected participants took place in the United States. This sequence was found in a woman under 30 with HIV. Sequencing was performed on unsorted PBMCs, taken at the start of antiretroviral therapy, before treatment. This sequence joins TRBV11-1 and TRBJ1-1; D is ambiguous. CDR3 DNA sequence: TGTGCCAGCAGCTTAGGACATTCGAACACTGAAGCTTTCTTT. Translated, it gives CASSLGHSNTEAFF.